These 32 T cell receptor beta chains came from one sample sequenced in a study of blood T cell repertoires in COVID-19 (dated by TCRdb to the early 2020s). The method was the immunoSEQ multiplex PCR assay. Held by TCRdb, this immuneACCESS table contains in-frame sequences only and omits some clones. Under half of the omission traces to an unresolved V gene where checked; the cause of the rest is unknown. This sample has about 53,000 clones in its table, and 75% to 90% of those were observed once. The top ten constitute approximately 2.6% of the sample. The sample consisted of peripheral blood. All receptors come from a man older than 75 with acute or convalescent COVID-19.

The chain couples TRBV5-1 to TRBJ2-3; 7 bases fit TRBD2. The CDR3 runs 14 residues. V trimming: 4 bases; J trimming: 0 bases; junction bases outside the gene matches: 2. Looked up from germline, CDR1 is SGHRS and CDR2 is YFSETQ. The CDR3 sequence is CASSSGASTDTQYF. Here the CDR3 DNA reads TGCGCCAGCAGCAGCGGGGCTAGCACAGATACGCAGTATTTT.

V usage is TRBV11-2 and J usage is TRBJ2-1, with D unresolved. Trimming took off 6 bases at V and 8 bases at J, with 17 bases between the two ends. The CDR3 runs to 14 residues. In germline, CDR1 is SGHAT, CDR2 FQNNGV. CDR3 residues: CASSLELLGYEQFF. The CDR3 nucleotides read TGTGCCAGCAGTCTTGAACTCCTAGGCTATGAGCAGTTCTTC.

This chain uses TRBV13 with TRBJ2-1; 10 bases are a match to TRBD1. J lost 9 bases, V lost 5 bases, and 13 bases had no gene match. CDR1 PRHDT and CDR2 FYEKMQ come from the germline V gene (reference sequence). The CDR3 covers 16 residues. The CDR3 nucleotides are TGTGCCAGCAGCCCAACCCGGGACAGGGGATTGATTGAGCAGTTCTTC. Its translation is CASSPTRDRGLIEQFF.

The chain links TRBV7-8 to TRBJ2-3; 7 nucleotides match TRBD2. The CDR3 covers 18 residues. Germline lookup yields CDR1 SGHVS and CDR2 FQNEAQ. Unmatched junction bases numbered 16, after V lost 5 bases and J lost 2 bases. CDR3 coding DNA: TGTGCCAGCAGCCGCCTCGCCCGTTGGGGGGGGGACACAGATACGCAGTATTTT. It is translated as CASSRLARWGGDTDTQYF. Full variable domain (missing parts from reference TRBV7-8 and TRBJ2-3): GAGVSQSPRYKVAKRGQDVALRCDPISGHVSLFWYQQALGQGPEFLTYFQNEAQLDKSGLPSDRFFAERPEGSVSTLKIQRTQQEDSAVYLCASSRLARWGGDTDTQYFGPGTRLTVL.

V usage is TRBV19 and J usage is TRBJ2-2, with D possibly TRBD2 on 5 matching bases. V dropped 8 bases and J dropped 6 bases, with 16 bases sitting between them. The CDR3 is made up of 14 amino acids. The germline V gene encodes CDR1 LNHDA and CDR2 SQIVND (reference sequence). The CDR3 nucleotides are TGTGCCAGTGGGGTATACCCCGGGGCCGGGGAGCTGTTTTTT. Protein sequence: CASGVYPGAGELFF.

For the CDR3, the DNA is TGCGCCAGCAGCCCGGGGAGGGGGGGAGATACGCAGTATTTT. It codes for CASSPGRGGDTQYF. The rearrangement uses TRBV4-3 and TRBJ2-3; the D gene is possibly TRBD2 (7 bases). V was clipped by 4 bases and J by 5 bases, with 13 bases between them. Germline values: CDR1 LGHNA, CDR2 YSLEER. CDR3 size: 14 residues.

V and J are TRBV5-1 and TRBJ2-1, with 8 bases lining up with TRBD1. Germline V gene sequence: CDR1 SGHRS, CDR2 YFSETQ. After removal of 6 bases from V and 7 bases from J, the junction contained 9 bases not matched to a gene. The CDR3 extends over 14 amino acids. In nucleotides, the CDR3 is TGCGCCAGCACCGTGGGACAGGTAGGAAATGAGCAGTTCTTC. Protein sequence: CASTVGQVGNEQFF.

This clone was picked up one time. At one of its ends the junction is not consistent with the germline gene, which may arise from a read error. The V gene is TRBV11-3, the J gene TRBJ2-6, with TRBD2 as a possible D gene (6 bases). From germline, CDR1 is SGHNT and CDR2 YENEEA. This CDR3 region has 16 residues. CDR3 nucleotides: TGTGCCAGCAGCTCGGGACTGCACTCTGGAGCCAACGTCCTGACTTTC. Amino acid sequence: CASSSGLHSGANVLTF.

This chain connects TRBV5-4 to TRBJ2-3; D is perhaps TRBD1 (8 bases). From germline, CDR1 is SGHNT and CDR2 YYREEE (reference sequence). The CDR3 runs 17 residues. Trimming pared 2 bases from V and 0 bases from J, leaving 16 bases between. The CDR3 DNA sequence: TGTGCCAGCAGCTTCCGAAGCGGGGACAGGAGCACAGATACGCAGTATTTT. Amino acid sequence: CASSFRSGDRSTDTQYF.

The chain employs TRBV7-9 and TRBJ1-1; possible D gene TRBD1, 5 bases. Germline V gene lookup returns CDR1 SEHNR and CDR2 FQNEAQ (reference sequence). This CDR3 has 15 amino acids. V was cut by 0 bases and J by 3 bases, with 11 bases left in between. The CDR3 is CASSLASGGDTEAFF. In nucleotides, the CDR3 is TGTGCCAGCAGCTTAGCCTCTGGGGGGGACACTGAAGCTTTCTTT.

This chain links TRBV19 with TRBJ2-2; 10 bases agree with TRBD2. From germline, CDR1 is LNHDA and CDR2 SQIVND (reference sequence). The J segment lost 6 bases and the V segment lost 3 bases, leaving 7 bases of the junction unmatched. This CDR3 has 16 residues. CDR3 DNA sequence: TGTGCCAGTAGTATCGTCAGCGGGGGGGGCGCCGGGGAGCTGTTTTTT. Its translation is CASSIVSGGGAGELFF.

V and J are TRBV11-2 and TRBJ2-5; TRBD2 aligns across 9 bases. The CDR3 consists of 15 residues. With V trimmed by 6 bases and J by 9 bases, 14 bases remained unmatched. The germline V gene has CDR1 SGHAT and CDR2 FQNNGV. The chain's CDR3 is CASSSGLAGGGPQYF. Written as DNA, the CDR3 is TGTGCCAGCAGTTCGGGACTAGCCGGGGGGGGACCCCAGTACTTC.

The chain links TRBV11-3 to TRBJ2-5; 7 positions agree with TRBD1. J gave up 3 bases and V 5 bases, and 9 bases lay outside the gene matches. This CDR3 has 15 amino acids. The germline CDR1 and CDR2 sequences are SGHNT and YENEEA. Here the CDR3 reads CASSPQGDSEETQYF. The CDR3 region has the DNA TGTGCCAGCAGCCCGCAAGGGGACAGCGAAGAGACCCAGTACTTC.

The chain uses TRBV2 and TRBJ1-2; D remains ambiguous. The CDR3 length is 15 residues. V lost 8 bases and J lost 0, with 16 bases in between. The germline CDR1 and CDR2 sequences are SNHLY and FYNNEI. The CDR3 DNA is TGTGCCAGCCTTGTTAGAGAGATGGCTAACTATGGCTACACCTTC. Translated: CASLVREMANYGYTF.

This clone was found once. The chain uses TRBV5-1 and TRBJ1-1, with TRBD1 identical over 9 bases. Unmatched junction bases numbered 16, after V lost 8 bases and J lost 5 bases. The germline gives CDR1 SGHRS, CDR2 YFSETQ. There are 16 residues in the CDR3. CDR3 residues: CASMAGTGSSVTEAFF. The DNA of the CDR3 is TGCGCCAGTATGGCCGGGACAGGGTCTTCGGTTACTGAAGCTTTCTTT.

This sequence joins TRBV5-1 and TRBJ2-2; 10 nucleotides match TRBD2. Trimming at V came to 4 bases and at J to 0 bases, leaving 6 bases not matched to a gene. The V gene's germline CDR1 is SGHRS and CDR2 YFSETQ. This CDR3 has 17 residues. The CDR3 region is CASSPLAGVANTGELFF. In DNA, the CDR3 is TGCGCCAGCAGCCCCCTAGCGGGGGTCGCGAACACCGGGGAGCTGTTTTTT.

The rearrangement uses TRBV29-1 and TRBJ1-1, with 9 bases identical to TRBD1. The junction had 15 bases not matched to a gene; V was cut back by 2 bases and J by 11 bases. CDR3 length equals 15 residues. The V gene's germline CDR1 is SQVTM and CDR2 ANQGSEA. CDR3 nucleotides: TGCAGCGTTGAAAACCCGGGACAGGGTGGTACGGTTGCTTTCTTT. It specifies CSVENPGQGGTVAFF.

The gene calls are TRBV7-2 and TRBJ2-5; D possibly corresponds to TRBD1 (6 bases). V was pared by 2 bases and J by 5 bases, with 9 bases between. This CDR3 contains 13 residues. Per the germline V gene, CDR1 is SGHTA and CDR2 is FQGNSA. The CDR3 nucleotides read TGTGCCAGCAGCTTAACAGGGACGGAGACCCAGTACTTC. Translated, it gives CASSLTGTETQYF.

The CDR3 spells CASSPRGRGAGTEAFF. For the CDR3, the DNA is TGTGCCAGCAGCCCCAGGGGAAGGGGCGCAGGTACTGAAGCTTTCTTT. This chain uses TRBV7-2 with TRBJ1-1; perhaps TRBD1 as D (6 bases). CDR3 length: 16 residues. V lost 5 bases, J lost 5 bases, and 21 bases lay in between. Germline V CDR1 and CDR2: SGHTA, FQGNSA. Full variable domain (outside the CDR3, taken from reference TRBV7-2 and TRBJ1-1): GAGVSQSPSNKVTEKGKDVELRCDPISGHTALYWYRQSLGQGLEFLIYFQGNSAPDKSGLPSDRFSAERTGGSVSTLTIQRTQQEDSAVYLCASSPRGRGAGTEAFFGQGTRLTVV.

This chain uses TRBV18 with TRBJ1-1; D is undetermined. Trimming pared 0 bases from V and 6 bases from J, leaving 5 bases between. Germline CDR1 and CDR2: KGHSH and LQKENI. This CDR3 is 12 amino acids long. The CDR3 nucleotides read TGTGCCAGCTCACCACCACAGTCTGAAGCTTTCTTT. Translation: CASSPPQSEAFF.

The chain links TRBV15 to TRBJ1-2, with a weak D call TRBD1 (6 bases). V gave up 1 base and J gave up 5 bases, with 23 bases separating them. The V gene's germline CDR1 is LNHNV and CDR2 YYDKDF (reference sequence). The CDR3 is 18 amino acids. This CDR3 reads CATSRVPEGHKISYGYTF. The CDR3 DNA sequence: TGTGCCACCAGCAGAGTCCCCGAGGGACATAAAATTTCTTATGGCTACACCTTC.

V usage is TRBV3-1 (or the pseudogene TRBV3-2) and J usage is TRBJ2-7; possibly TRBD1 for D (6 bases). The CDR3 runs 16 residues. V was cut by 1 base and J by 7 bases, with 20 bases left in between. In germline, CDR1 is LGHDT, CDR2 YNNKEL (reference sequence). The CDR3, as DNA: TGTGCCAGCAGCCAAGGATCGGTGAGGGGGACGTGGGAGCAGTACTTC. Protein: CASSQGSVRGTWEQYF.

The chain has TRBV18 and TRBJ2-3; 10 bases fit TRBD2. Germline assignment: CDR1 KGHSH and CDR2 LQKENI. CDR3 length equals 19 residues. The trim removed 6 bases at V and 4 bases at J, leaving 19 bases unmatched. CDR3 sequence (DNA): TGTGCCAGCTCCTCAGGCGGGGGCTCTCCTAGCGGGGGCGCAGATACGCAGTATTTT. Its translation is CASSSGGGSPSGGADTQYF.

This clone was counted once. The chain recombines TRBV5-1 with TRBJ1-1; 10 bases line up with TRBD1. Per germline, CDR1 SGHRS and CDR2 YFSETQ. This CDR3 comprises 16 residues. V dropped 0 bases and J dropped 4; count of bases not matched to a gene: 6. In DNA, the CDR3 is TGCGCCAGCAGCTTGGGGCCGACAGGGGGCAGCACTGAAGCTTTCTTT. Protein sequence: CASSLGPTGGSTEAFF.

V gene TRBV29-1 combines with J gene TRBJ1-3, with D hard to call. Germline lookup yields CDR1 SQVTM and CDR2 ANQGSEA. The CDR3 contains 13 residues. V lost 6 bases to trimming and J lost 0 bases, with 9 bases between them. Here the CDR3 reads CSVAVGSGNTIYF. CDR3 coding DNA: TGCAGCGTAGCCGTTGGCTCTGGAAACACCATATATTTT.

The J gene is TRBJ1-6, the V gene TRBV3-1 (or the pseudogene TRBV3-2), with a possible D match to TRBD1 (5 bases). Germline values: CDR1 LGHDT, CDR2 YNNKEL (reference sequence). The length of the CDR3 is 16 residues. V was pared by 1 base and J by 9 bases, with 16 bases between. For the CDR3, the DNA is TGTGCCAGCAGCCAAGGGAAGGGGAGGGGAATTTCACCCCTCCACTTT. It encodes CASSQGKGRGISPLHF.

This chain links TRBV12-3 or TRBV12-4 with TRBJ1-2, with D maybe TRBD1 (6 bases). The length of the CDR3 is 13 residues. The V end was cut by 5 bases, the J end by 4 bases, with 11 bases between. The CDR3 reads CASSPGVGYGYTF. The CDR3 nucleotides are TGTGCCAGCAGTCCAGGGGTCGGCTATGGCTACACCTTC.

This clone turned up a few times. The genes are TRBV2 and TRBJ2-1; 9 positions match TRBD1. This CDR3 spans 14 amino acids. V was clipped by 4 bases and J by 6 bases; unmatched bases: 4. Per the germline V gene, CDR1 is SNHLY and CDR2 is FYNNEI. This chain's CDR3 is CASSAGQGFNEQFF. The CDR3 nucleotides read TGTGCCAGCAGTGCGGGACAGGGATTCAATGAGCAGTTCTTC.

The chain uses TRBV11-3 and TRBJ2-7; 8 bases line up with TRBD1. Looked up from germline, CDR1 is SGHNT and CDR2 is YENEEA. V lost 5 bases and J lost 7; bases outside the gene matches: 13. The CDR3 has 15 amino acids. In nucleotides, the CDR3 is TGTGCCAGCAGCGAACGGGGTCTGACAGGGGATGAGCAGTACTTC. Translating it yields CASSERGLTGDEQYF.

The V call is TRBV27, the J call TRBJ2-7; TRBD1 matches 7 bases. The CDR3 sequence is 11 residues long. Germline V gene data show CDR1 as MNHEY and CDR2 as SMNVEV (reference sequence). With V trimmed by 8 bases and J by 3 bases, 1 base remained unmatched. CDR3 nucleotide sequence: TGTGCCAGCCACAGGGGCTACGAGCAGTACTTC. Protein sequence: CASHRGYEQYF.

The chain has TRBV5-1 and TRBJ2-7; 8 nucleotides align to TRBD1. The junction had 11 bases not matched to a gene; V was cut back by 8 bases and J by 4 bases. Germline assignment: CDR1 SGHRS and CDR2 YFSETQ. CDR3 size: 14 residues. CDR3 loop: CASSFGTGVYEQYF. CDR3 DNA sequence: TGCGCCAGTTCCTTCGGGACAGGTGTGTACGAGCAGTACTTC.

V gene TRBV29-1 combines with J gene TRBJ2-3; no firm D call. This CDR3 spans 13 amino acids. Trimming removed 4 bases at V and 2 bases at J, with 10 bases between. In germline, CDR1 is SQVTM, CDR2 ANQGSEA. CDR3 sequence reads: CSVALRSTDTQYF. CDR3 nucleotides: TGCAGCGTTGCACTTAGATCCACAGATACGCAGTATTTT.